This passage covers 29 T cell receptor beta chains from one sample sequenced in a study of shared clonotypes between healthy human individuals. Naivety among CD8 cells was defined by CD45RO negativity and positive CCR7 selection, thereby excluding terminally differentiated effector memory CD45RA+ cells. Generated by immunoSEQ multiplex PCR, the TCRdb table keeps only in-frame clones and is missing some. Among roughly 2 million clones listed, approximately 94% were seen once. The sequenced sample consisted of naive CD8+ T cells sorted from blood. All receptors derive from a man between 18 and 35 years old in good health.

V is TRBV18 and J is TRBJ1-1, with TRBD1 matching over 9 bases. The trim removed 3 bases at V and 0 bases at J, leaving 2 bases unmatched. CDR3 length: 15 residues. The germline V gene encodes CDR1 KGHSH and CDR2 LQKENI. The DNA of the CDR3 is TGTGCCAGCTCACCTACAGGGGGCCTGAACACTGAAGCTTTCTTT. Its translation: CASSPTGGLNTEAFF.

The V and J genes are TRBV6-1 and TRBJ2-7; 7 bases agree with TRBD2. The germline CDR1 and CDR2 sequences are MNHNS and SASEGT. The junction had 10 bases not matched to a gene; V was cut back by 6 bases and J by 2 bases. The CDR3 contains 15 residues. The CDR3, as DNA: TGTGCCAGCAGGGGCTGGGTGGGACTAACCTACGAGCAGTACTTC. Amino acids: CASRGWVGLTYEQYF.

V and J are TRBV4-1 and TRBJ2-3, with D possibly TRBD1 on 5 matching bases. Trimming took 0 bases from V and 4 from J, leaving 17 bases between them. The germline V gene encodes CDR1 MGHRA and CDR2 YSYEKL. The length of the CDR3 is 17 residues. The CDR3 region is CASSQETGGRVADTQYF. DNA for the CDR3: TGCGCCAGCAGCCAAGAGACGGGTGGCAGGGTGGCAGATACGCAGTATTTT.

This rearrangement joins TRBV9 to TRBJ2-1; D is ambiguous. Germline V gives CDR1 SGDLS, CDR2 YYNGEE. The CDR3 is made up of 15 amino acids. The V end was cut by 0 bases, the J end by 8 bases, with 15 bases between. CDR3 bases: TGTGCCAGCAGCGTAGTAGGAGCCTCTAGGTATGAGCAGTTCTTC. Translation gives CASSVVGASRYEQFF.

With respect to this clone: This sample includes further DNA sequences coding for the same CDR3. V is TRBV4-3 and J is TRBJ2-1; no definite D call. Germline CDR1 LGHNA, CDR2 YSLEER. Trimming took off 0 bases at V and 2 bases at J, with 8 bases between the two ends. There are 15 residues in the CDR3. The CDR3 DNA reads TGCGCCAGCAGCCAAGATAGGGTGCCCTACAATGAGCAGTTCTTC. It specifies CASSQDRVPYNEQFF.

The J gene is TRBJ2-5, the V gene TRBV28; weak D call: TRBD2 (6 bases). The V end was cut by 5 bases, the J end by 4 bases, with 20 bases between. CDR1 and CDR2 from the germline V gene are MDHEN and SYDVKM. The CDR3 extends over 16 amino acids. The CDR3: CASSPTGTVVGETQYF. For the CDR3, the DNA is TGTGCCAGCAGTCCCACCGGGACTGTGGTGGGAGAGACCCAGTACTTC.

In DNA, the CDR3 is TGTGCCAGCAGGGCGACTAGCGGGAGGGAAGAGACCCAGTACTTC. Protein product: CASRATSGREETQYF. The chain links TRBV7-9 to TRBJ2-5, with 14 bases lining up with TRBD2. The CDR3 length is 15 residues. The J segment lost 3 bases and the V segment lost 6 bases, leaving 3 bases of the junction unmatched. Germline CDR1 SEHNR, CDR2 FQNEAQ (reference sequence).

Only one count was recorded for this clone. The gene calls are TRBV9 and TRBJ1-2; the match to TRBD1 covers 8 bases. The CDR3 sequence is 13 residues long. V lost 4 bases to trimming and J lost 8 bases; unmatched junction nucleotides: 7. Germline loops: CDR1 SGDLS, CDR2 YYNGEE. CDR3 DNA: TGTGCCAGCAGCCCGTCTCCAGGGGGCGGCTACACCTTC. It specifies CASSPSPGGGYTF.

V and J are TRBV29-1 and TRBJ2-1; 11 positions agree with TRBD2. V lost 6 bases and J lost 8; bases outside the gene matches: 9. CDR3 length equals 14 residues. The germline gives CDR1 SQVTM, CDR2 ANQGSEA. The CDR3 region is CSVPLAGGPYEQFF. CDR3 nucleotides: TGCAGCGTGCCATTAGCGGGGGGGCCCTATGAGCAGTTCTTC.

This chain connects TRBV25-1 to TRBJ1-2; D perhaps matches TRBD1 (6 bases). This CDR3 has 14 amino acids. Trimming shortened V by 6 bases and J by 4 bases, and 15 bases separated the two germline ends. Germline V CDR1 and CDR2: MGHDK, SYGVNS. The CDR3: CASRKDSNSYGYTF. In DNA, the CDR3 is TGTGCCAGCAGGAAGGACAGTAACAGCTATGGCTACACCTTC.

Of note for this clone: Other DNA sequences in the sample encode the same CDR3. The chain employs TRBV9 and TRBJ2-7; D possibly corresponds to TRBD1 (6 bases). Germline CDR1 SGDLS, CDR2 YYNGEE. Between the trimmed V and J ends, which lost 0 bases and 2 bases, there was a span of 9 bases. The CDR3 consists of 14 residues. Here the CDR3 DNA reads TGTGCCAGCAGCGTAGAGGACAGAGCCTACGAGCAGTACTTC. Translation gives CASSVEDRAYEQYF.

The chain is built from TRBV5-5 and TRBJ2-5; D uncertain. From germline, CDR1 is SGHKS and CDR2 YYEKEE (reference sequence). V lost 0 bases and J lost 5, with 5 bases in between. This CDR3 spans 12 amino acids. CDR3 residues: CASSLELETQYF. In DNA form, the CDR3 reads TGTGCCAGCAGCTTGGAGTTGGAGACCCAGTACTTC.

This chain uses TRBV7-8 with TRBJ1-1, with TRBD1 matching 10 bases. V lost 4 bases and J lost 5; bases outside the gene matches: 7. The germline V gene encodes CDR1 SGHVS and CDR2 FQNEAQ. This CDR3 comprises 15 residues. The CDR3 is CASSYSGTGVTEAFF. In DNA form, the CDR3 reads TGTGCCAGCAGCTACAGCGGGACAGGGGTTACTGAAGCTTTCTTT.

On this clone itself: Additional DNA sequences in this sample encode the identical CDR3. The genes are TRBV30 and TRBJ1-3; a weak D match, TRBD1 (5 bases). The CDR3 totals 13 residues. With 0 bases removed from V and 4 bases from J, the gap between germline ends came to 7 bases. Germline lookup yields CDR1 GTSNPN and CDR2 SVGIG (reference sequence). This CDR3 is CAWSVEGGNTIYF. As DNA, the CDR3 is TGTGCCTGGAGTGTGGAGGGGGGAAACACCATATATTTT.

The gene calls are TRBV12-1 and TRBJ2-5; TRBD2 is the table's D call, not checked against the DNA. TRBV12-1 constitutes a pseudogene. The CDR3 sequence is 14 residues long. DNA for the CDR3: TGTGCCAGCAGCTTTGGGGGGGTTCGAGAGACCCAGTACTTC. Amino acids: CASSFGGVRETQYF.

Worth noting for this clone: In the same sample, other DNA sequences code for this CDR3. The V gene is TRBV29-1, the J gene TRBJ1-2, with a weak D call TRBD1 (5 bases). Trimming shortened V by 6 bases and J by 5 bases, and 16 bases separated the two germline ends. The CDR3 extends over 13 amino acids. Germline-derived CDR1 and CDR2 are SQVTM and ANQGSEA. CDR3 sequence (DNA): TGCAGCGTGGACCCCCCCGGGGGATATGGCTACACCTTC. Translated: CSVDPPGGYGYTF.

V gene TRBV5-5 combines with J gene TRBJ1-1; D is uncertain. Deletions cut 0 bases from V and 8 bases from J, with 11 bases between. The CDR3 consists of 13 residues. Germline CDR1 reads SGHKS; CDR2 reads YYEKEE (reference sequence). CDR3 sequence reads: CASSLDLAREAFF. Written as DNA, the CDR3 is TGTGCCAGCAGCTTGGATCTGGCTCGGGAAGCTTTCTTT.

The rearrangement joins TRBV27 to TRBJ2-2; 8 bases align to TRBD1. The CDR3 is 15 residues long. V was pared by 5 bases and J by 8 bases, with 10 bases of the junction left unmatched. Looked up from germline, CDR1 is MNHEY and CDR2 is SMNVEV (reference sequence). CDR3: CASSTTGAWPGELFF. CDR3 nucleotides: TGTGCCAGCAGTACGACAGGGGCATGGCCTGGGGAGCTGTTTTTT.

About this clone itself: Additional DNA sequences in this sample encode the identical CDR3. The chain uses TRBV11-3 and TRBJ2-3; D is tentatively TRBD1 or TRBD2 (5 bases each). The CDR3 is 13 amino acids. Germline values: CDR1 SGHNT, CDR2 YENEEA. Trimming shortened V by 4 bases and J by 4 bases, and 9 bases separated the two germline ends. For the CDR3, the DNA is TGTGCCAGCAGCTCAGGGACGGCAGATACGCAGTATTTT. Protein sequence: CASSSGTADTQYF.

V is TRBV30 and J is TRBJ2-5, with 8 bases matching TRBD1. The trim removed 2 bases at V and 5 bases at J, leaving 16 bases unmatched. Germline V gene lookup returns CDR1 GTSNPN and CDR2 SVGIG (reference sequence). This CDR3 comprises 17 residues. In nucleotides, the CDR3 is TGTGCCTGGAGTTGGGAAAGCGACAGGGGTAAATGGGAGACCCAGTACTTC. Amino acids: CAWSWESDRGKWETQYF.

The chain employs TRBV15 and TRBJ2-7; 8 bases agree with TRBD1. Germline V CDR1 and CDR2: LNHNV, YYDKDF (reference sequence). The CDR3 runs to 14 residues. V dropped 2 bases and J dropped 5; count of bases not matched to a gene: 5. The CDR3 bases are TGTGCCACCAGCAGACCAGGGGGCGAAAACGAGCAGTACTTC. It yields the protein CATSRPGGENEQYF.

The genes are TRBV19 and TRBJ1-1; 9 positions match TRBD1. There are 16 residues in the CDR3. Germline lookup yields CDR1 LNHDA and CDR2 SQIVND (reference sequence). Losses at the gene ends were 5 bases for V and 1 base for J; bases not matched to a gene: 8. The CDR3 region has the DNA TGTGCCAGTAGTTCAAGGGACAGGGCGAGGAACACTGAAGCTTTCTTT. It codes for CASSSRDRARNTEAFF.

This chain joins TRBV10-1 and TRBJ2-1; 15 bases align to TRBD2. This CDR3 has 18 residues. V dropped 6 bases and J dropped 2; count of bases not matched to a gene: 8. The germline CDR1 and CDR2 sequences are WNHNN and SYGVQD (reference sequence). This CDR3 reads CASSAGTSGGFPYNEQFF. In nucleotides, the CDR3 is TGCGCCAGCAGCGCAGGGACTAGCGGGGGGTTTCCCTACAATGAGCAGTTCTTC.

This clone was detected once. The chain combines TRBV2 with TRBJ2-2; 7 bases are shared with TRBD2. The CDR3 loop spans 13 amino acids. The ends lost 6 bases at V and 5 bases at J; junction bases unmatched: 3. CDR1 and CDR2 (germline): SNHLY, FYNNEI. CDR3: CASSRGGTGELFF. The CDR3, as DNA: TGTGCCAGCAGCCGGGGAGGGACCGGGGAGCTGTTTTTT.

This sequence joins TRBV7-8 and TRBJ2-2; D is possibly TRBD1 (6 bases). CDR3 length: 16 amino acids. V was shortened by 5 bases and J by 0 bases, with 13 bases between the two germline ends. The germline V gene has CDR1 SGHVS and CDR2 FQNEAQ. The chain's CDR3 is CASSPPDRPNTGELFF. CDR3 sequence (DNA): TGTGCCAGCAGCCCGCCCGACAGGCCGAACACCGGGGAGCTGTTTTTT.

The chain links TRBV27 to TRBJ2-7; possibly TRBD2 for D (5 bases). The germline CDR1 and CDR2 sequences are MNHEY and SMNVEV (reference sequence). The CDR3 covers 15 residues. V was cut by 2 bases and J by 2 bases, with 13 bases left in between. The DNA for the CDR3 is TGTGCCAGCAGTTTAGGCGGAGCGGAAACCTACGAGCAGTACTTC. Amino acid sequence: CASSLGGAETYEQYF.

The chain combines TRBV6-1 with TRBJ2-7; D is ambiguous. Per germline, CDR1 MNHNS and CDR2 SASEGT. V gave up 2 bases and J gave up 4 bases, with 18 bases separating them. The CDR3 runs 16 residues. CDR3: CASSETSESYFYEQYF. In DNA form, the CDR3 reads TGTGCCAGCAGTGAAACGTCGGAATCGTATTTTTACGAGCAGTACTTC.

This clone was detected once. The chain links TRBV6-5 to TRBJ1-2, with unresolved D. Germline CDR1 and CDR2: MNHEY and SVGAGI. The CDR3 has 14 amino acids. Trimming took off 2 bases at V and 3 bases at J, with 10 bases between the two ends. For the CDR3, the DNA is TGTGCCAGCAGTTACCAACAGTTAGACTATGGCTACACCTTC. This gives the protein CASSYQQLDYGYTF.

Regarding this clone: This sample also contains other DNA sequences that code for the same CDR3. The V and J genes are TRBV7-9 and TRBJ2-7; unclear D gene. CDR3 length: 13 amino acids. V lost 2 bases, J lost 3 bases, and 8 bases lay in between. Germline CDR1 reads SEHNR; CDR2 reads FQNEAQ (reference sequence). CDR3 sequence: CASSLIGGYEQYF. The CDR3 DNA follows: TGTGCCAGCAGCTTAATAGGCGGCTACGAGCAGTACTTC. The full variable domain, its missing parts supplied by reference TRBV7-9 and TRBJ2-7, is DTGVSQNPRHKITKRGQNVTFRCDPISEHNRLYWYRQTLGQGPEFLTYFQNEAQLEKSRLLSDRFSAERPKGSFSTLEIQRTEQGDSAMYLCASSLIGGYEQYFGPGTRLTVT.